This is a list of T cell receptor beta chains from one sample in a study of blood T cell repertoires in COVID-19. Clones were read by immunoSEQ multiplex PCR, and TCRdb kept only the in-frame ones, dropping some. The table lists over 200,000 clones, 80% to 90% of them singletons, with 5.7% in the top ten. Sequencing used peripheral blood. The receptors originated from an elderly man with acute or convalescent COVID-19. Each CDR3 is given with its conserved first and last residue. A D gene is named only where the DNA matches it firmly. Clone size appears in some rows only: once, few, many, or a class for an expanded clone.

cdr3_nt | cdr3_aa | j_call | d_call | clone_size | v_call
TGTGCCTGGGGGAAAACCGGGACAGGGAGTACCGAGCAGTACTTC | CAWGKTGTGSTEQYF | TRBJ2-7 | TRBD1 | . | TRBV30
TGTGCCAGCAGGCCGCAGGGGGCCAACAATGAGCAGTTCTTC | CASRPQGANNEQFF | TRBJ2-1 | TRBD1 | . | TRBV5-4
TGTGCCAGCTCACCAGGGAGGGGCGGTGAGCAGTTCTTC | CASSPGRGGEQFF | TRBJ2-1 | TRBD2 | once | TRBV18
TGCAGCGTGGATCAAGGGGGGGGGAACACTGAAGCTTTCTTT | CSVDQGGGNTEAFF | TRBJ1-1 | . | . | TRBV29-1
TGTGCCAGCAGCTTACTAGGGGACACTGAAGCTTTCTTT | CASSLLGDTEAFF | TRBJ1-1 | . | . | TRBV7-9
TGTGCCAGCAGCTTGTTGGGGGGAGGGACCTCCTACGAGCAGTACTTC | CASSLLGGGTSYEQYF | TRBJ2-7 | TRBD2 | . | TRBV5-4
TGTGCCAGCAGCGTAGCCCAGGGGGACAGGGCTGCGCAGTACTTC | CASSVAQGDRAAQYF | TRBJ2-7 | TRBD1 | . | TRBV9
TGTGCCAGCAGAGACCCCCGTGGGGAGTCACCCCTCCACTTT | CASRDPRGESPLHF | TRBJ1-6 | . | . | TRBV9
TGCAGCCATAGCGGGAATTCCGGCAATGAGCAGTTCTTC | CSHSGNSGNEQFF | TRBJ2-1 | TRBD2 | . | TRBV29-1
TGTGCCAGCGGAGGGTACAATGAGCAGTTCTTC | CASGGYNEQFF | TRBJ2-1 | . | . | TRBV2
TGTGCCAGCAGCAGAGATACGTGGACCAATCAGGGGGAGACCCAGTACTTC | CASSRDTWTNQGETQYF | TRBJ2-5 | . | . | TRBV7-6
TGTGCCAGCAGCGAGGGAACGTCTGGGGCCAACGTCCTGACTTTC | CASSEGTSGANVLTF | TRBJ2-6 | . | . | TRBV28
TGTGCCAGCAGTGAGGTGGGCCAGGGGGACGGGGAGCTGTTTTTT | CASSEVGQGDGELFF | TRBJ2-2 | TRBD1 | . | TRBV2
TGCGCCAGCAGCTCCACCGGGACACCGCAGCCTTATGGCTACACCTTC | CASSSTGTPQPYGYTF | TRBJ1-2 | . | . | TRBV5-1
TGTGCCAGCTCCGACAGGTTCGAGTATGGCTACACCTTC | CASSDRFEYGYTF | TRBJ1-2 | . | . | TRBV6-5
TGTGGCCTAACGCCCTTAAAGAACACTGAAGCTTTCTTT | CGLTPLKNTEAFF | TRBJ1-1 | . | few | TRBV28
TGTGCCAGCAGTACAGGGGGAGGCAATCAGCCCCAGCATTTT | CASSTGGGNQPQHF | TRBJ1-5 | TRBD1 | once | TRBV28
TGTGCCAGCAGCTCCCTCCGACAGGACAAAACCTACGAGCAGTACTTC | CASSSLRQDKTYEQYF | TRBJ2-7 | . | . | TRBV6-9
TGCAGCGTTGAAAAGCTCCACTATGGCTACACCTTC | CSVEKLHYGYTF | TRBJ1-2 | . | . | TRBV29-1
TGTGCCAGCAGGGAGAGCGGCTCCTACGAGCAGTACTTC | CASRESGSYEQYF | TRBJ2-7 | . | . | TRBV2
TGTGCCAGCAGTAGGGAGTATCGAGCTTTCTTT | CASSREYRAFF | TRBJ1-1 | . | . | TRBV2
TGTGCCGCAAGGGGTTCCTATAATTCACCCCTCCACTTT | CAARGSYNSPLHF | TRBJ1-6 | . | few | TRBV6-6